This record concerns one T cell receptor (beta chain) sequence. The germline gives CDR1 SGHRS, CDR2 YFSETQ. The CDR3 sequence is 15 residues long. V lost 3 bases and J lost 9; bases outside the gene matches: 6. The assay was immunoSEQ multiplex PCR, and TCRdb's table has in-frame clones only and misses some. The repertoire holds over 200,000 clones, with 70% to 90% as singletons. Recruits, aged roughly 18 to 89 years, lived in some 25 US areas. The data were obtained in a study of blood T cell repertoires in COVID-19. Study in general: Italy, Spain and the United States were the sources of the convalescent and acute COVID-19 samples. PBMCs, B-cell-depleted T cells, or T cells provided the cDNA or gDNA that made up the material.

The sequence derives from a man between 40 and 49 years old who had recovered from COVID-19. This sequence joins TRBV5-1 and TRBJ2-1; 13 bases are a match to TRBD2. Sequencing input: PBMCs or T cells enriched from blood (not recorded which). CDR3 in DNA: TGCGCCAGCAGCTCAAAGACTAGCGGGGGGACTGAGCAGTTCTTC. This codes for CASSSKTSGGTEQFF.